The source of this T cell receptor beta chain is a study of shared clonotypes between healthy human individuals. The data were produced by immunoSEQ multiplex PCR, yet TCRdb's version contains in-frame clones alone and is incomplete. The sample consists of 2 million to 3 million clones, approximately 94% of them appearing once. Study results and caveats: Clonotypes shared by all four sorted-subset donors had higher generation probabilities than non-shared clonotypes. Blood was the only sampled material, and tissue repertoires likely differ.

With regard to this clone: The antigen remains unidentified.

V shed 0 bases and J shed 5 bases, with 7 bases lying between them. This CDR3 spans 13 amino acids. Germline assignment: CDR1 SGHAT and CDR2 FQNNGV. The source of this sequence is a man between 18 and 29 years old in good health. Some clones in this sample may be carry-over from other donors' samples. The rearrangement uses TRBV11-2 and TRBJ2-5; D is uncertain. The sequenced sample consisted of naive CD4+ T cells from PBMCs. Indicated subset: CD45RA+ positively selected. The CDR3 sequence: CASSLDPLETQYF. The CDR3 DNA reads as TGTGCCAGCAGCTTAGATCCGCTGGAGACCCAGTACTTC.